The next 25 T cell receptor beta chains were all read from a single sample in a study of T cells after yellow fever vaccination. In TCRdb, the 5' RACE reads were re-called with MiXCR into one record per CDR3 protein. The table has just under 600,000 distinct CDR3 sequences, 13% seen once. The starting material was PBMCs, obtained on the day of the yellow fever booster vaccination. Source of these receptors: a man aged 25 to 40 who received the YFV17D yellow fever vaccine.

The chain recombines TRBV6-1 with TRBJ2-7; 7 bases map to TRBD2. The trim removed 5 bases at V and 2 bases at J, leaving 6 bases unmatched. Germline lookup yields CDR1 MNHNS and CDR2 SASEGT. This CDR3 spans 14 amino acids. CDR3 region: CASSRGDYPYEQYF. The CDR3 DNA reads as TGTGCCAGCAGTCGGGGGGACTACCCCTACGAGCAGTACTTC.

This clonotype was picked up many times. V gene TRBV27 combines with J gene TRBJ2-1, with 7 bases fitting TRBD2. Germline V gene lookup returns CDR1 MNHEY and CDR2 SMNVEV (reference sequence). V lost 3 bases and J lost 3; bases outside the gene matches: 2. The CDR3 length is 14 residues. This CDR3 is CASSLAGDYNEQFF. The CDR3 nucleotides are TGTGCCAGCAGTTTGGCGGGAGACTACAATGAGCAGTTCTTC.

This clonotype was counted many times. The V call is TRBV5-1, the J call TRBJ2-3, with a tentative D call TRBD2 (6 bases). CDR1 is SGHRS, CDR2 YFSETQ, per germline. Trimming stripped 3 bases from V and 5 bases from J, with 10 bases between. The CDR3 contains 13 residues. The CDR3 region has the DNA TGCGCCAGCAGCTACGTGGAGGGAGATACGCAGTATTTT. This gives the protein CASSYVEGDTQYF.

This chain joins TRBV3-1 and TRBJ2-7; TRBD2 might be the D (5 bases). Per the germline V gene, CDR1 is LGHDT and CDR2 is YNNKEL (reference sequence). The CDR3 spans 13 residues. V gave up 6 bases and J gave up 3 bases, with 12 bases separating them. Here the CDR3 reads CASREDGYYEQYF. The CDR3 DNA sequence: TGTGCCAGCAGGGAGGATGGGTACTACGAGCAGTACTTC.

This clonotype was counted a few times. The V and J genes are TRBV5-1 and TRBJ2-7; 11 positions match TRBD2. CDR3 length equals 14 residues. Losses at the gene ends were 5 bases for V and 2 bases for J; bases not matched to a gene: 3. Germline V gene sequence: CDR1 SGHRS, CDR2 YFSETQ. The CDR3 loop reads CASRTSGETYEQYF. The CDR3 region has the DNA TGCGCCAGCAGGACTAGCGGGGAAACCTACGAGCAGTACTTC.

This clonotype came up many times. The chain has TRBV28 and TRBJ2-7, with 10 positions matching TRBD1. CDR3 size: 17 residues. Germline V gene sequence: CDR1 MDHEN, CDR2 SYDVKM. The CDR3 protein is CATSDRGFRRESGEQYF. The CDR3 DNA reads TGTGCTACTTCGGACAGGGGGTTTCGGCGGGAGAGTGGGGAGCAGTACTTC.

The chain joins TRBV7-3 to TRBJ2-2, with no clear D. The CDR3 loop spans 13 amino acids. Looked up from germline, CDR1 is SGHTA and CDR2 is FQGTGA. V was cut by 5 bases and J by 4 bases, with 8 bases left in between. The CDR3 protein is CASSQTPTGELFF. In DNA, the CDR3 is TGTGCCAGCAGCCAGACTCCCACCGGGGAGCTGTTTTTT.

The CDR3 loop is CASSPGVGVNTEAFF. The CDR3 bases are TGTGCCAGCAGCCCTGGGGTGGGTGTGAACACTGAAGCTTTCTTT. The chain uses TRBV7-9 and TRBJ1-1; unclear D gene. The CDR3 extends over 15 amino acids. Germline CDR1 is SEHNR and CDR2 is FQNEAQ (reference sequence). V lost 5 bases to trimming and J lost 0 bases, with 13 bases between them. The full variable domain, completed using reference TRBV7-9 and TRBJ1-1, is DTGVSQNPRHKITKRGQNVTFRCDPISEHNRLYWYRQTLGQGPEFLTYFQNEAQLEKSRLLSDRFSAERPKGSFSTLEIQRTEQGDSAMYLCASSPGVGVNTEAFFGQGTRLTVV.

The J gene is TRBJ2-2, the V gene TRBV20-1, with 9 positions matching TRBD2. CDR1 and CDR2 from the germline V gene are DFQATT and SNEGSKA (reference sequence). The CDR3 spans 14 residues. After removal of 5 bases from V and 3 bases from J, the junction contained 4 bases not matched to a gene. The CDR3 region has the DNA TGCAGTGCTCATAGCGGGAGCCACACCGGGGAGCTGTTTTTT. This encodes CSAHSGSHTGELFF.

This clonotype was counted only a few times. The chain has TRBV4-2 and TRBJ2-1; a possible D gene is TRBD1 (7 bases). In germline, CDR1 is LGHNA, CDR2 YNFKEQ. The V end lost 2 bases, the J end lost 5 bases, and 16 bases lay between the germline ends. The CDR3 is 16 amino acids. CDR3 amino acids: CASSQLGQGGHNEQFF. In nucleotides, the CDR3 is TGTGCCAGCAGCCAATTAGGGCAGGGGGGCCACAATGAGCAGTTCTTC.

The rearrangement uses TRBV6-1 and TRBJ2-7; D may be TRBD1 (8 bases). V was shortened by 6 bases and J by 2 bases, with 14 bases between the two germline ends. The CDR3 covers 14 residues. Germline CDR1 MNHNS, CDR2 SASEGT. The CDR3 sequence: CASRGGTGTYEQYF. The CDR3 DNA sequence: TGTGCCAGCAGGGGGGGGACAGGAACCTACGAGCAGTACTTC.

This clonotype was picked up a small number of times. This chain joins TRBV9 and TRBJ2-2; D not certain. CDR1 is SGDLS, CDR2 YYNGEE, per germline. The CDR3 extends over 13 amino acids. V dropped 3 bases and J dropped 6 bases, with 9 bases sitting between them. The CDR3 region has the DNA TGTGCCAGCAGCGCCTCAGGATCCGGGGAGCTGTTTTTT. Its protein product is CASSASGSGELFF.

This clonotype has just a few counts. This chain connects TRBV7-8 to TRBJ2-3; no definite D call. The CDR3 has 14 residues. Deletions cut 1 base from V and 6 bases from J, with 11 bases between. The germline V gene encodes CDR1 SGHVS and CDR2 FQNEAQ. DNA for the CDR3: TGTGCCAGCAGCTTAGGGCCCCGTGGTGATACGCAGTATTTT. Translating gives CASSLGPRGDTQYF.

This chain links TRBV10-3 with TRBJ1-1, with TRBD1 matching over 7 bases. Trimming at V came to 6 bases and at J to 5 bases, leaving 6 bases not matched to a gene. Germline V CDR1 and CDR2: ENHRY, SYGVKD. CDR3 length: 13 residues. The CDR3 nucleotides read TGTGCCATCAGCCCTCAGGGGGAAACTGAAGCTTTCTTT. This gives the protein CAISPQGETEAFF.

This chain uses TRBV7-9 with TRBJ2-7; 9 nucleotides agree with TRBD2. The CDR3 has 15 residues. J was trimmed by 5 bases and V by 6 bases; bases with no gene match: 11. Germline V gene sequence: CDR1 SEHNR, CDR2 FQNEAQ (reference sequence). CDR3 sequence reads: CASSQGGRAGDEQYF. CDR3 DNA: TGTGCCAGCAGTCAAGGCGGGAGGGCCGGCGACGAGCAGTACTTC.

The chain recombines TRBV10-3 with TRBJ2-1, with TRBD1 as a possible D gene (6 bases). The CDR3 sequence is 17 residues long. Germline V gives CDR1 ENHRY, CDR2 SYGVKD. Trimming pared 4 bases from V and 4 bases from J, leaving 20 bases between. In DNA form, the CDR3 reads TGTGCCATCAGTGTCCGAGGGGGTCAGCGAGGATACAATGAGCAGTTCTTC. Protein product: CAISVRGGQRGYNEQFF.

The sample holds a few counts of this clonotype. The J gene is TRBJ2-1, the V gene TRBV11-3, with a tentative D call TRBD1 (5 bases). Between the trimmed V and J ends, which lost 6 bases and 7 bases, there was a span of 13 bases. CDR1 is SGHNT and CDR2 is YENEEA in the germline V gene. CDR3 length: 13 residues. The CDR3 sequence is CASSIQGFNEQFF. As DNA, the CDR3 is TGTGCCAGCAGTATTCAGGGTTTTAATGAGCAGTTCTTC.

This clonotype has just a few counts. J is TRBJ1-5 and V is TRBV29-1; D is unclear. With 1 base removed from V and 2 bases from J, the gap between germline ends came to 12 bases. From germline, CDR1 is SQVTM and CDR2 ANQGSEA. The CDR3 is 15 amino acids. Here the CDR3 reads CSVEGGSGGNQPQHF. Here the CDR3 DNA reads TGCAGCGTTGAAGGAGGGTCCGGCGGCAATCAGCCCCAGCATTTT.

The V gene is TRBV18, the J gene TRBJ2-6; 7 bases are a match to TRBD1. V shed 3 bases, J shed 4 bases, and the junction held 12 bases outside the gene matches. CDR3 length: 18 amino acids. Germline V gene sequence: CDR1 KGHSH, CDR2 LQKENI. The CDR3 DNA is TGTGCCAGCTCACCGGCGGACAGGTCTTGGGGCGGGGCCAACGTCCTGACTTTC. Its translation is CASSPADRSWGGANVLTF.

This clonotype has ten or more counts. The chain joins TRBV7-9 to TRBJ1-4; 8 bases line up with TRBD1. CDR3 length: 15 residues. The V segment lost 5 bases and the J segment 13 bases; nucleotides outside the gene matches: 15. Per the germline V gene, CDR1 is SEHNR and CDR2 is FQNEAQ (reference sequence). The DNA of the CDR3 is TGTGCCAGCAGCCTATCGGACAGGGTGGGATTAGGACTGTTTTTT. It codes for CASSLSDRVGLGLFF.

This clonotype was found a few times. CDR3 protein: CASQGPGANVLTF. Here the CDR3 DNA reads TGTGCCAGCCAGGGGCCTGGGGCCAACGTCCTGACTTTC. The V gene is TRBV19, the J gene TRBJ2-6, with D tentatively TRBD1 (6 bases). The germline V gene has CDR1 LNHDA and CDR2 SQIVND (reference sequence). This CDR3 is 13 amino acids long. Trimming left V 9 bases short and J 2 bases short, with 8 bases between.

This sequence joins TRBV6-1 and TRBJ2-7, with 7 bases that match TRBD1. J gave up 3 bases and V 8 bases, and 7 bases lay outside the gene matches. Germline lookup yields CDR1 MNHNS and CDR2 SASEGT. The CDR3 runs 13 residues. CDR3 coding DNA: TGTGCCAGCGGCCCCGGGACAGACTACGAGCAGTACTTC. It is translated as CASGPGTDYEQYF.

This chain joins TRBV4-3 and TRBJ2-3; 8 nucleotides match TRBD1. Germline V gene data show CDR1 as LGHNA and CDR2 as YSLEER. CDR3 length equals 15 residues. With V trimmed by 4 bases and J by 6 bases, 9 bases remained unmatched. The CDR3 sequence: CASSLETGVLDTQYF. DNA for the CDR3: TGCGCCAGCAGCCTCGAGACAGGGGTGTTGGATACGCAGTATTTT.

This clonotype was counted ten times or more. The V call is TRBV5-1, the J call TRBJ2-5; D remains ambiguous. The CDR3 length is 12 residues. CDR1 is SGHRS and CDR2 is YFSETQ in the germline V gene. The V end was cut by 4 bases, the J end by 5 bases, with 9 bases between. Here the CDR3 reads CASSALGETQYF. The CDR3 DNA reads as TGCGCCAGCAGCGCCCTAGGGGAGACCCAGTACTTC.

V gene TRBV6-5 combines with J gene TRBJ2-7; the D gene is possibly TRBD1 (7 bases). V was clipped by 4 bases and J by 6 bases, with 10 bases between them. Germline V lookup: CDR1 MNHEY, CDR2 SVGAGI. The CDR3 contains 12 residues. The CDR3 reads CASSSQGGEQYF. In DNA form, the CDR3 reads TGTGCCAGCAGTTCTCAGGGGGGCGAGCAGTACTTC.